This T cell receptor beta chain was profiled in a study of blood T cells in healthy people across ages. Germline-derived CDR1 and CDR2 are SGHRS and YFSETQ. Trimming took 4 bases from V and 6 from J, leaving 11 bases between them. The CDR3 is 13 residues long. PCR was performed a second time for roughly 7 to 12 cycles using a sample-barcoded 5' primer and a J-beta primer mix. Tags on each cDNA molecule came from a template-switch adaptor with 12 random nucleotides. TCRdb passed the 5' RACE reads through MiXCR, listing each CDR3 protein once. The data hold 1 million or so distinct CDR3 sequences, with about 23% observed a single time. The same sample was also used in a study of T cells of mothers and their children.

The sample was blood. This TCR derives from a girl aged 2-15 years in good health. This rearrangement joins TRBV5-1 to TRBJ2-1; D is tentatively TRBD1 or TRBD2 (5 bases each). CDR3 in DNA: TGCGCCAGCAGCGGGGACGGATTCAATGAGCAGTTCTTC. This encodes CASSGDGFNEQFF.